Shown below are 26 T cell receptor beta chains from a single sample sequenced in a study of blood T cell repertoires in COVID-19. Some clones are missing from TCRdb's copy, which holds only in-frame ones; the method was immunoSEQ multiplex PCR. The sample carries 45,000 or so clones, roughly 88% recorded once. The sequencing sample was made of peripheral blood. These receptors were obtained from a human donor in a cohort sampled during active COVID-19.

This clone was counted once. The chain combines TRBV7-2 with TRBJ2-5, with 9 bases lining up with TRBD2. The CDR3 length is 13 residues. Trimming at V came to 10 bases and at J to 5 bases, leaving 8 bases not matched to a gene. Germline values: CDR1 SGHTA, CDR2 FQGNSA. CDR3 residues: CATASGNRETQYF. The CDR3 coding sequence is TGTGCCACAGCTAGCGGGAATAGGGAGACCCAGTACTTC.

The sample holds one count of this clone. The V and J genes are TRBV11-1 and TRBJ1-1, with D perhaps matching TRBD1 (5 bases). Trimming pared 5 bases from V and 8 bases from J, leaving 24 bases between. Germline V gene lookup returns CDR1 SGHAT and CDR2 FQDESV (reference sequence). This CDR3 is 16 amino acids long. CDR3 amino acids: CASSPQAGPPLSEAFF. CDR3 coding DNA: TGTGCCAGCAGCCCCCAGGCAGGGCCCCCGTTGAGCGAAGCTTTCTTT.

The chain uses TRBV28 and TRBJ2-2; D unresolved. V shed 8 bases and J shed 1 base, with 20 bases lying between them. This CDR3 is 17 amino acids long. From germline, CDR1 is MDHEN and CDR2 SYDVKM. The CDR3 here is CASCGAWSPRNTGELFF. The CDR3 nucleotides read TGTGCCAGCTGCGGAGCGTGGAGTCCAAGGAACACCGGGGAGCTGTTTTTT.

The chain is built from TRBV19 and TRBJ2-3; TRBD1 might be the D (6 bases). The germline V gene encodes CDR1 LNHDA and CDR2 SQIVND (reference sequence). This CDR3 spans 15 amino acids. V was trimmed by 6 bases and J by 6 bases, leaving 19 bases between them. CDR3 loop: CASSGQFAHIDTQYF. The CDR3, as DNA: TGTGCCAGTAGCGGACAGTTTGCACACATTGATACGCAGTATTTT.

CDR3 coding DNA: TGTGCCAGTAGTATAGGCAGGAACACTGAAGCTTTCTTT. Protein sequence: CASSIGRNTEAFF. This rearrangement joins TRBV19 to TRBJ1-1; no clear D. The CDR3 runs 13 residues. The V end lost 1 base, the J end lost 1 base, and 4 bases lay between the germline ends. Germline V lookup: CDR1 LNHDA, CDR2 SQIVND (reference sequence).

The rearrangement uses TRBV6-5 and TRBJ2-1, with TRBD1 matching 9 bases. CDR1 and CDR2 from the germline V gene are MNHEY and SVGAGI. The CDR3 covers 15 residues. J gave up 4 bases and V 7 bases, and 8 bases lay outside the gene matches. CDR3 DNA sequence: TGTGCCAGCACGGAGAACAGGGGGCAGTACAATGAGCAGTTCTTC. It is translated as CASTENRGQYNEQFF.

This chain joins TRBV11-2 and TRBJ1-1; D is possibly TRBD1 (5 bases). CDR3 length equals 14 residues. V was clipped by 6 bases and J by 1 base, with 12 bases between them. Germline assignment: CDR1 SGHAT and CDR2 FQNNGV. CDR3 nucleotides: TGTGCCAGCAGAAAGACGCAGGGGAACACTGAAGCTTTCTTT. The encoded protein is CASRKTQGNTEAFF.

CDR3 in amino acids: CASSQPDRGIYGYTF. The CDR3 DNA reads TGCGCCAGCAGCCAACCGGACAGGGGAATCTATGGCTACACCTTC. The rearrangement joins TRBV4-1 to TRBJ1-2, with TRBD1 matching 9 bases. Trimming removed 2 bases from V and 4 bases from J; junction bases left unmatched: 5. The CDR3 loop spans 15 amino acids. From germline, CDR1 is MGHRA and CDR2 YSYEKL.

The chain uses TRBV10-2 and TRBJ2-7; 9 bases fit TRBD2. CDR1 is WSHSY, CDR2 SAAADI, per germline. The trim removed 0 bases at V and 5 bases at J, leaving 8 bases unmatched. The CDR3 contains 16 residues. CDR3 sequence (DNA): TGCGCCAGCAGTGAGTCTAGCGGGAGCATTTCCGACGAGCAGTACTTC. Translating it yields CASSESSGSISDEQYF.

The chain joins TRBV19 to TRBJ2-2, with D perhaps TRBD2 (5 bases). The germline V and J ends were trimmed by 5 bases and 7 bases, with 17 bases remaining between them. From germline, CDR1 is LNHDA and CDR2 SQIVND (reference sequence). The CDR3 is 15 amino acids. The chain's CDR3 is CASSEGSARIGELFF. CDR3 nucleotides: TGTGCCAGTAGTGAGGGCTCCGCAAGGATCGGGGAGCTGTTTTTT.

The chain couples TRBV7-3 to TRBJ2-3; 13 nucleotides match TRBD2. The CDR3 runs to 17 residues. The germline CDR1 and CDR2 sequences are SGHTA and FQGTGA. The trim removed 2 bases at V and 5 bases at J, leaving 7 bases unmatched. The CDR3 region has the DNA TGTGCCAGCAGCTTAGCTCGGACTAGCGGGAGTAGAGATACGCAGTATTTT. It is translated as CASSLARTSGSRDTQYF.

This rearrangement joins TRBV2 to TRBJ2-5; TRBD2 agrees at 11 bases. There are 14 residues in the CDR3. J gave up 4 bases and V 5 bases, and 3 bases lay outside the gene matches. The germline CDR1 and CDR2 sequences are SNHLY and FYNNEI. Here the CDR3 DNA reads TGTGCCAGCAGTCTAGGACTAGCGGGAGAGACCCAGTACTTC. It yields the protein CASSLGLAGETQYF. Full variable domain (rest looked up from reference TRBV2 and TRBJ2-5): EPEVTQTPSHQVTQMGQEVILRCVPISNHLYFYWYRQILGQKVEFLVSFYNNEISEKSEIFDDQFSVERPDGSNFTLKIRSTKLEDSAMYFCASSLGLAGETQYFGPGTRLLVL.

The V and J genes are TRBV7-2 and TRBJ2-1; no reliable D call. Germline CDR1 SGHTA, CDR2 FQGNSA. V lost 4 bases to trimming and J lost 4 bases, with 5 bases between them. The CDR3 loop spans 12 amino acids. The CDR3 is CASSSQYNEQFF. The CDR3 DNA reads as TGTGCCAGCAGCTCACAGTACAATGAGCAGTTCTTC.

This chain uses TRBV6-6 with TRBJ1-5; a weak D match, TRBD1 (6 bases). Trimming cost V 6 bases and J 4 bases, with 16 bases left between them. Germline CDR1 reads MNHNY; CDR2 reads SVGAGI (reference sequence). The length of the CDR3 is 15 residues. The CDR3 nucleotides read TGTGCCAGCAGGTCCATTGGGGGCCGTAATCAGCCCCAGCATTTT. It specifies CASRSIGGRNQPQHF.

This clone has more than one count but fewer than ten. The V and J genes are TRBV30 and TRBJ1-6, with 11 nucleotides matching TRBD1. With V trimmed by 8 bases and J by 3 bases, 15 bases remained unmatched. The CDR3 is 18 amino acids. Germline V gene data show CDR1 as GTSNPN and CDR2 as SVGIG (reference sequence). CDR3 amino acids: CAARTGGTSRSYNSPLHF. The CDR3 DNA is TGTGCCGCAAGGACAGGGGGCACCTCTCGAAGCTATAATTCACCCCTCCACTTT.

This clone is termed medium-sized. V gene TRBV4-1 combines with J gene TRBJ2-6, with D possibly TRBD2 on 5 matching bases. Trimming cost V 4 bases and J 4 bases, with 14 bases left between them. This CDR3 has 16 amino acids. In germline, CDR1 is MGHRA, CDR2 YSYEKL. This CDR3 reads CASSPLGTGGANVLTF. The CDR3 DNA is TGCGCCAGCAGCCCCCTAGGCACGGGGGGGGCCAACGTCCTGACTTTC.

A note on this clone: A junction boundary mismatches the germline segment, possibly from a read error. The genes are TRBV7-9 and TRBJ2-2; TRBD2 matches 8 bases. The CDR3 covers 16 residues. Germline V gene data show CDR1 as SEHNR and CDR2 as FQNEAQ (reference sequence). CDR3 sequence: CVSVTLSGANTGELFF. CDR3 sequence (DNA): TGTGTCAGCGTTACCCTTAGCGGGGCGAACACCGGGGAGCTGTTTTTT. Using reference TRBV7-9 and TRBJ2-2 for the parts outside the CDR3, the full variable domain is DTGVSQNPRHKITKRGQNVTFRCDPISEHNRLYWYRQTLGQGPEFLTYFQNEAQLEKSRLLSDRFSAERPKGSFSTLEIQRTEQGDSAMYLCVSVTLSGANTGELFFGEGSRLTVL.

This clone was detected once. The V call is TRBV28, the J call TRBJ1-4; D gene ambiguous. Germline V gene sequence: CDR1 MDHEN, CDR2 SYDVKM. The CDR3 is 20 residues long. V lost 2 bases, J lost 1 base, and 23 bases lay in between. The CDR3 coding sequence is TGTGCCAGCAGTTTAGAGTTGTACCCGCTGTCAGAGGGAACTAATGAAAAACTGTTTTTT. Translating it yields CASSLELYPLSEGTNEKLFF.

This chain uses TRBV3-1 (or the pseudogene TRBV3-2) with TRBJ1-2, with 8 bases matching TRBD1. This CDR3 is built from 14 residues. The junction had 8 bases not matched to a gene; V was cut back by 5 bases and J by 6 bases. Germline assignment: CDR1 LGHDT and CDR2 YNNKEL (reference sequence). CDR3 in amino acids: CASSGRTGSDGYTF. CDR3 nucleotide sequence: TGTGCCAGCAGCGGAAGGACAGGGAGCGATGGCTACACCTTC.

The rearrangement links TRBV30 to TRBJ1-5; TRBD1 agrees at 11 bases. This CDR3 comprises 15 residues. V lost 1 base to trimming and J lost 6 bases; unmatched junction nucleotides: 5. The germline gives CDR1 GTSNPN, CDR2 SVGIG (reference sequence). CDR3 DNA sequence: TGTGCCTGGAGTGCGGACAGGGGGCTTAGTCAGCCCCAGCATTTT. Protein: CAWSADRGLSQPQHF.

The chain joins TRBV5-1 to TRBJ2-2, with 8 bases that match TRBD2. CDR3 length: 15 amino acids. The germline V gene encodes CDR1 SGHRS and CDR2 YFSETQ. The trim removed 0 bases at V and 4 bases at J, leaving 2 bases unmatched. The CDR3 spells CASSLGGRSTGELFF. In DNA form, the CDR3 reads TGCGCCAGCAGCTTGGGCGGGAGGAGCACCGGGGAGCTGTTTTTT.

The chain uses TRBV7-2 and TRBJ1-4; TRBD1 matches at 8 bases. The CDR3 runs to 16 residues. CDR1 and CDR2 from the germline V gene are SGHTA and FQGNSA. Trimming took 1 base from V and 7 from J; bases not matched to a gene: 8. This CDR3 reads CASSLVSRGLSEKLFF. Here the CDR3 DNA reads TGTGCCAGCAGCTTAGTATCCAGGGGGCTTAGTGAAAAACTGTTTTTT.

As for this clone: Different DNA sequences within this sample yield the same CDR3. The chain joins TRBV2 to TRBJ2-3; the match to TRBD2 covers 10 bases. The CDR3 sequence is 14 residues long. The germline V gene encodes CDR1 SNHLY and CDR2 FYNNEI. V shed 9 bases and J 0 bases; nucleotides not matched to a gene: 3. Here the CDR3 DNA reads TGTGCCAGTAGCGGGGGGCCTAGCACAGATACGCAGTATTTT. Residues: CASSGGPSTDTQYF.

The chain joins TRBV9 to TRBJ2-3, with D hard to call. V was shortened by 1 base and J by 4 bases, with 7 bases between the two germline ends. Germline CDR1 reads SGDLS; CDR2 reads YYNGEE. This CDR3 comprises 13 residues. CDR3 nucleotide sequence: TGTGCCAGCAGCGTATCCGGTTCAGATACGCAGTATTTT. Its translation: CASSVSGSDTQYF.

The chain carries TRBV5-4 and TRBJ2-7; the match to TRBD2 covers 10 bases. Trimming took 3 bases from V and 8 from J; bases not matched to a gene: 8. Per the germline V gene, CDR1 is SGHNT and CDR2 is YYREEE (reference sequence). The CDR3 is 14 amino acids. The CDR3 protein is CASSSSGSILKQYF. The DNA for the CDR3 is TGTGCCAGCAGCTCTAGCGGGAGCATCCTCAAGCAGTACTTC.

The chain links TRBV5-1 to TRBJ2-3; TRBD2 matches 8 bases. J was trimmed by 3 bases and V by 4 bases; bases with no gene match: 10. The CDR3 length is 16 residues. Germline-derived CDR1 and CDR2 are SGHRS and YFSETQ. In DNA, the CDR3 is TGCGCCAGCAGCCACAACGGGGGGGCCTCTACAGATACGCAGTATTTT. Its translation is CASSHNGGASTDTQYF.